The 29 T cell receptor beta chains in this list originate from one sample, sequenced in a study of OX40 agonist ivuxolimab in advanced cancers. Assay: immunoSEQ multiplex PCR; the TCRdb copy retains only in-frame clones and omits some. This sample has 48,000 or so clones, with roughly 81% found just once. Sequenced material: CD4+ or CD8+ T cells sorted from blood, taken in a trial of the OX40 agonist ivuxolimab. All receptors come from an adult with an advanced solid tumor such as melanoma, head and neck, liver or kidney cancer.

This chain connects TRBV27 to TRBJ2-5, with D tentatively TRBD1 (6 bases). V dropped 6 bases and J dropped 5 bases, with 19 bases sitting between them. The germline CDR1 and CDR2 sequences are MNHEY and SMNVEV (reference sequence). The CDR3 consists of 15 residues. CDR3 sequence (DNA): TGTGCCAGCAGCAGTAGGTTCGGACAGCAGGAGACCCAGTACTTC. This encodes CASSSRFGQQETQYF.

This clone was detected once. The CDR3 nucleotides are TGTGCCAGCAGTTTTGCCAGCTTTAGCACAGATACGCAGTATTTT. Translated, it gives CASSFASFSTDTQYF. The chain has TRBV28 and TRBJ2-3; D is uncertain. The germline V gene has CDR1 MDHEN and CDR2 SYDVKM. V was cut by 3 bases and J by 0 bases, with 10 bases left in between. The CDR3 covers 15 residues.

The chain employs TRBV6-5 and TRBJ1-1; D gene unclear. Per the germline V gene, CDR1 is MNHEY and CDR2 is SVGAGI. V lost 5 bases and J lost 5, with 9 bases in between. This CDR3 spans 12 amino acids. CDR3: CASSRGRTEAFF. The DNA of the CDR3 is TGTGCCAGCAGTCGAGGGAGGACTGAAGCTTTCTTT.

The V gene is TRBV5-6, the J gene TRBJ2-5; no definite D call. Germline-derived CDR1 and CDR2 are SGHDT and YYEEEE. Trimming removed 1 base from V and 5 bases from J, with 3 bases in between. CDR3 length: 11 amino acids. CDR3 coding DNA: TGTGCCAGCAGCTTGTCCGAGACCCAGTACTTC. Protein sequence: CASSLSETQYF.

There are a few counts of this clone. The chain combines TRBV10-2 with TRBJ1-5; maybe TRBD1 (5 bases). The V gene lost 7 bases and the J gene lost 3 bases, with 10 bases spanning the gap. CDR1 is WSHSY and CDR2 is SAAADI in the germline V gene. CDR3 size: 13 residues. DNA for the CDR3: TGCGCCAGCACGGGGCAGTTCAATCAGCCCCAGCATTTT. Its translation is CASTGQFNQPQHF.

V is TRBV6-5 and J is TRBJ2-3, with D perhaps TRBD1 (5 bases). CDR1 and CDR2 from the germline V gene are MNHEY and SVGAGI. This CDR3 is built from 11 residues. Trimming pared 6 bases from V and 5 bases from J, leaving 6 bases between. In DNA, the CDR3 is TGTGCCAGCAGGACAGAAGATACGCAGTATTTT. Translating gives CASRTEDTQYF.

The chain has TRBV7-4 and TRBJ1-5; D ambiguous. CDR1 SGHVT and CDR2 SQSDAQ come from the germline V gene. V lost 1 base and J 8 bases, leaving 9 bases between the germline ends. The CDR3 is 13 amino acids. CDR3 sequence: CASSLVAGKPQHF. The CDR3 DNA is TGTGCCAGCAGCTTAGTTGCGGGCAAGCCCCAGCATTTT. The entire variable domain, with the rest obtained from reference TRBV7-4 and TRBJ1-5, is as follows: GAGVSQSPRYKVAKRGRDVALRCDSISGHVTLYWYRQTLGQGSEVLTYSQSDAQRDKSGRPSGRFSAERPERSVSTLKIQRTEQGDSAVYLCASSLVAGKPQHFGDGTRLSIL.

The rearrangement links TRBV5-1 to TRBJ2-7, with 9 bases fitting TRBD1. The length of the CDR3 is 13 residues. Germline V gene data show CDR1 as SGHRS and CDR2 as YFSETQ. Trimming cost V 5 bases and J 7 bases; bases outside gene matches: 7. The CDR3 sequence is CASREQGAWEQYF. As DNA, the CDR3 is TGCGCCAGCAGAGAACAGGGGGCATGGGAGCAGTACTTC. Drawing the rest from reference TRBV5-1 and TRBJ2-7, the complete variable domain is KAGVTQTPRYLIKTRGQQVTLSCSPISGHRSVSWYQQTPGQGLQFLFEYFSETQRNKGNFPGRFSGRQFSNSRSEMNVSTLELGDSALYLCASREQGAWEQYFGPGTRLTVT.

The CDR3 sequence is CASSETSGGTYEQYF. The CDR3 region has the DNA TGTGCCAGCTCAGAGACTAGCGGGGGGACCTACGAGCAGTACTTC. The chain couples TRBV18 to TRBJ2-5, with 13 positions matching TRBD2. TRBJ2-7 explains the end of the DNA better; the J call may be wrong. From germline, CDR1 is KGHSH and CDR2 LQKENI. This CDR3 spans 15 amino acids.

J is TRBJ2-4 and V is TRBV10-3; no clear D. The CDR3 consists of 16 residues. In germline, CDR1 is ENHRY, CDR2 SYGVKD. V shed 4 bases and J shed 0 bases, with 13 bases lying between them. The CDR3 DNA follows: TGTGCCATCAGTGCCGGACCATTGATAGCCAAAAACATTCAGTACTTC. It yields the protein CAISAGPLIAKNIQYF.

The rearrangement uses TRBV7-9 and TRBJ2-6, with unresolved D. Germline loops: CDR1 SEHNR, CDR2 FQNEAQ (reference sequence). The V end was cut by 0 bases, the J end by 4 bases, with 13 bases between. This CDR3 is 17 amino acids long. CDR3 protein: CASSLANPGEGANVLTF. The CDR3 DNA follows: TGTGCCAGCAGCTTAGCGAACCCCGGAGAAGGGGCCAACGTCCTGACTTTC.

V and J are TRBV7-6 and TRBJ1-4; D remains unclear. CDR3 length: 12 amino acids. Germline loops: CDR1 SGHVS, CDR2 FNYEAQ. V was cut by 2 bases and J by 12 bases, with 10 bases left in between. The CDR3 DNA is TGTGCCAGCAGCTTATCTCCGTTCGAACTGTTTTTT. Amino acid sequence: CASSLSPFELFF.

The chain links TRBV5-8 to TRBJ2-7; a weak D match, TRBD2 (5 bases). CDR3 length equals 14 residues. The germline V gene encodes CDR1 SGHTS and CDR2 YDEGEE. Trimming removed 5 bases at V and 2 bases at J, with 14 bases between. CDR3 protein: CASSISGNPYEQYF. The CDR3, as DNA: TGTGCCAGCAGTATTTCCGGGAACCCCTACGAGCAGTACTTC.

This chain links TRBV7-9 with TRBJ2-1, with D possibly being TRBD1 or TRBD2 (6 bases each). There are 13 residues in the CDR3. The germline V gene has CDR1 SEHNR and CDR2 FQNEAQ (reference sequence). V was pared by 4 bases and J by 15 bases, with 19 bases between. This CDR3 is CASSSQGGIVPFF. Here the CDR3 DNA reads TGTGCCAGCAGCTCACAGGGCGGGATCGTTCCGTTCTTC.

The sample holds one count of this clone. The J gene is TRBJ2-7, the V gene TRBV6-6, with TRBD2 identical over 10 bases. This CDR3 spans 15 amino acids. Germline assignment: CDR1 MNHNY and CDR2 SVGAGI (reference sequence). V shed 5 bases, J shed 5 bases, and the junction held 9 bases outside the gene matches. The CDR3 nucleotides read TGTGCCAGCAGTAGGGCTAGTCTAGCGGGAGACGAGCAGTACTTC. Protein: CASSRASLAGDEQYF.

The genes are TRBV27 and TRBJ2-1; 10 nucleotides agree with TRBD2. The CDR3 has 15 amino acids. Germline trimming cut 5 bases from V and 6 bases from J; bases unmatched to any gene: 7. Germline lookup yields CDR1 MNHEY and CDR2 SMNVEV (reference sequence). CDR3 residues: CASSDLASGSNEQFF. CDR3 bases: TGTGCCAGCAGTGACTTGGCTAGCGGGAGCAATGAGCAGTTCTTC.

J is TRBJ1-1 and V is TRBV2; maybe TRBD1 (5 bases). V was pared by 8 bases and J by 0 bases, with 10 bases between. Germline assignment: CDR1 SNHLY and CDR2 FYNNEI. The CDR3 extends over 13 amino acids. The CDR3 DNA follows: TGTGCCAGCCCGAGGGGACTGAACACTGAAGCTTTCTTT. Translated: CASPRGLNTEAFF.

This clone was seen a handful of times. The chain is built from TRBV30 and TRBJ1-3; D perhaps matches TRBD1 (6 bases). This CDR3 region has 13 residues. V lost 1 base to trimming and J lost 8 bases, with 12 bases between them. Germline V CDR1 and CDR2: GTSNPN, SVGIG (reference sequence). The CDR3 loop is CAWSENRADTIYF. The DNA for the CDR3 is TGTGCCTGGAGTGAGAACAGGGCGGACACCATATATTTT.

CDR3 sequence reads: CASSGGGGYTF. The DNA of the CDR3 is TGTGCCAGCAGCGGGGGAGGAGGCTACACCTTC. This chain connects TRBV13 to TRBJ1-2; TRBD1 might be the D (5 bases). Trimming removed 5 bases from V and 8 bases from J, with 9 bases in between. The CDR3 has 11 amino acids. Germline V gene data show CDR1 as PRHDT and CDR2 as FYEKMQ (reference sequence).

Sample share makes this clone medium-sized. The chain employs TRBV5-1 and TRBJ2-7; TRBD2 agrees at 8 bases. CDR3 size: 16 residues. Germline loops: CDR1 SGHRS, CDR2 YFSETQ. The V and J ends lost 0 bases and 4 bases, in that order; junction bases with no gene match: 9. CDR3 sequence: CASSLAGREVGYEQYF. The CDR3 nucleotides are TGCGCCAGCAGCTTGGCCGGGCGGGAGGTTGGATACGAGCAGTACTTC.

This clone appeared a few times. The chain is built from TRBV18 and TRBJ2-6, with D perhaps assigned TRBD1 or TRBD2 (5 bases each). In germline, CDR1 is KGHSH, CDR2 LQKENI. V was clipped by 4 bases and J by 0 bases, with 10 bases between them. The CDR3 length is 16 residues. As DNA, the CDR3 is TGTGCCAGCTCACTGGGACGAATCTCTGGGGCCAACGTCCTGACTTTC. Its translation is CASSLGRISGANVLTF.

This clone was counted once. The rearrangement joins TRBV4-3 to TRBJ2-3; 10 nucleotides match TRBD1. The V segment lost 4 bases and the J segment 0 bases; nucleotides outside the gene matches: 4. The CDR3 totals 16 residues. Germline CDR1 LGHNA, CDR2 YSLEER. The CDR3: CASSLWGQGSTDTQYF. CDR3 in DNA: TGCGCCAGCAGCCTTTGGGGACAGGGGAGCACAGATACGCAGTATTTT.

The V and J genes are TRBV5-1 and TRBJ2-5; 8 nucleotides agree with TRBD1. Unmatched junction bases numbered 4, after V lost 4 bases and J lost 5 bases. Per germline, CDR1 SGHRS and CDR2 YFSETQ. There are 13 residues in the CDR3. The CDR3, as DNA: TGCGCCAGCAGCGATAACAGGGGGGAGACCCAGTACTTC. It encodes CASSDNRGETQYF.

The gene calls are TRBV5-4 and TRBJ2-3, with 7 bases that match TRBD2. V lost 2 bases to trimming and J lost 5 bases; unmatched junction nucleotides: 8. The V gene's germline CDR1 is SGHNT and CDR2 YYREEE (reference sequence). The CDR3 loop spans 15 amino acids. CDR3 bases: TGTGCCAGCAGCTTAAACGCGGGAGAAGGAGATACGCAGTATTTT. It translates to CASSLNAGEGDTQYF.

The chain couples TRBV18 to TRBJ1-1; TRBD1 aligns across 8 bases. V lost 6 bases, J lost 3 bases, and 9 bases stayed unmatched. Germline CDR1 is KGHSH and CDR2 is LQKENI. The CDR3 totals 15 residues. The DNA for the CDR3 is TGTGCCAGCTCGCCCAACAGGGGGATGTACACTGAAGCTTTCTTT. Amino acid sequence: CASSPNRGMYTEAFF.

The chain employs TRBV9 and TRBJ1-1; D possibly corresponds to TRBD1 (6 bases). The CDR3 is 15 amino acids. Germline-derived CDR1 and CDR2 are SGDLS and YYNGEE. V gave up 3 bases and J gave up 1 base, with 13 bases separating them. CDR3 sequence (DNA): TGTGCCAGCAGCGAGGGGGACACTACGAACACTGAAGCTTTCTTT. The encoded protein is CASSEGDTTNTEAFF.

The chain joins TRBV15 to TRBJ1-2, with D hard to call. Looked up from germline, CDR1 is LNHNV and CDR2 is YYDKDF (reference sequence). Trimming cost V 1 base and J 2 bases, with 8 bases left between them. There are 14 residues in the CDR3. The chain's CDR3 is CATSRVEVNYGYTF. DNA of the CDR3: TGTGCCACCAGCAGAGTGGAGGTAAACTATGGCTACACCTTC. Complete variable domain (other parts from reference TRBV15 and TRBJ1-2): DAMVIQNPRYQVTQFGKPVTLSCSQTLNHNVMYWYQQKSSQAPKLLFHYYDKDFNNEADTPDNFQSRRPNTSFCFLDIRSPGLGDTAMYLCATSRVEVNYGYTFGSGTRLTVV.

CDR3: CASSGNRDRDGYGYTF. The CDR3 coding sequence is TGTGCCAGCAGTGGGAACCGGGACAGGGATGGGTATGGCTACACCTTC. The chain employs TRBV2 and TRBJ1-2; 9 nucleotides align to TRBD1. The CDR3 totals 16 residues. Unmatched junction bases numbered 11, after V lost 4 bases and J lost 5 bases. Germline V gene sequence: CDR1 SNHLY, CDR2 FYNNEI. The full variable domain, rest sourced from reference TRBV2 and TRBJ1-2, is EPEVTQTPSHQVTQMGQEVILRCVPISNHLYFYWYRQILGQKVEFLVSFYNNEISEKSEIFDDQFSVERPDGSNFTLKIRSTKLEDSAMYFCASSGNRDRDGYGYTFGSGTRLTVV.

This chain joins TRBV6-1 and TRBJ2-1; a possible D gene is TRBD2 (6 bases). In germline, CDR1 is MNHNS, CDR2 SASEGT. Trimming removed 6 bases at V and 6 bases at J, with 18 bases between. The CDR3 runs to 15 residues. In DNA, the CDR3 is TGTGCCAGCAGGGTTCTAGCGCGAGCCTTCAATGAGCAGTTCTTC. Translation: CASRVLARAFNEQFF.